A single sample is the source of the 9 T cell receptor beta chains below, sequenced in a study of blood T cell repertoires in COVID-19. This table comes from immunoSEQ multiplex PCR, and its TCRdb copy is limited to in-frame clones, with some not included. The repertoire holds about 170,000 clones, with about 88% as singletons. The specimen was PBMCs or T cells enriched from blood (not recorded which). All receptors derive from a human donor with acute COVID-19. The donor label of this sample is uncertain.

The rearrangement links TRBV6-5 to TRBJ2-1; 8 nucleotides align to TRBD2. This CDR3 has 16 amino acids. In germline, CDR1 is MNHEY, CDR2 SVGAGI. V dropped 0 bases and J dropped 6; count of bases not matched to a gene: 7. CDR3: CASSYSGAGGPNEQFF. The CDR3 DNA follows: TGTGCCAGCAGTTACTCGGGGGCGGGGGGCCCCAATGAGCAGTTCTTC.

CDR3 sequence (DNA): TGTGCCAGCAGTTGGGGGGGACGGTCCTACGAGCAGTACTTC. Its protein product is CASSWGGRSYEQYF. The chain uses TRBV6-5 and TRBJ2-7, with 7 positions matching TRBD2. Germline V gene sequence: CDR1 MNHEY, CDR2 SVGAGI. The CDR3 spans 14 residues. Losses at the gene ends were 4 bases for V and 1 base for J; bases not matched to a gene: 4.

The chain links TRBV30 to TRBJ2-3, with 15 bases identical to TRBD2. The CDR3 consists of 16 residues. V trimming: 3 bases; J trimming: 6 bases; junction bases outside the gene matches: 7. From germline, CDR1 is GTSNPN and CDR2 SVGIG (reference sequence). The DNA for the CDR3 is TGTGCCTGGAGCCTGGGACTAGCGGGGGGCGAGGATACGCAGTATTTT. This encodes CAWSLGLAGGEDTQYF. The full variable domain, in which reference TRBV30 and TRBJ2-3 provide the parts outside the CDR3, is SQTIHQWPATLVQPVGSPLSLECTVEGTSNPNLYWYRQAAGRGLQLLFYSVGIGQISSEVPQNLSASRPQDRQFILSSKKLLLSDSGFYLCAWSLGLAGGEDTQYFGPGTRLTVL.

This chain links TRBV7-9 with TRBJ1-4; D is undetermined. The CDR3 is 14 amino acids. Trimming stripped 6 bases from V and 5 bases from J, with 13 bases between. CDR1 is SEHNR and CDR2 is FQNEAQ in the germline V gene (reference sequence). The CDR3 bases are TGTGCCAGCAGTCCCCCACAGCCAAATGAAAAACTGTTTTTT. This translates into CASSPPQPNEKLFF.

The chain joins TRBV7-9 to TRBJ2-5; 7 bases are a match to TRBD1. Per germline, CDR1 SEHNR and CDR2 FQNEAQ (reference sequence). The ends lost 5 bases at V and 2 bases at J; junction bases unmatched: 2. This CDR3 has 13 residues. The CDR3 here is CASSPGQQETQYF. As DNA, the CDR3 is TGTGCCAGCAGCCCGGGACAGCAAGAGACCCAGTACTTC.

This chain links TRBV5-1 with TRBJ2-5, with D tentatively TRBD2 (5 bases). The germline gives CDR1 SGHRS, CDR2 YFSETQ. This CDR3 comprises 17 residues. V was clipped by 4 bases and J by 5 bases, with 24 bases between them. The CDR3 nucleotides read TGCGCCAGCAGCCCCCCTCTCGGGGAAAAGCGTGGGGAGACCCAGTACTTC. It translates to CASSPPLGEKRGETQYF.

The gene calls are TRBV9 and TRBJ1-1, with 10 positions matching TRBD1. V gave up 0 bases and J gave up 8 bases; unmatched junction bases: 4. Germline V gene sequence: CDR1 SGDLS, CDR2 YYNGEE. The CDR3 length is 14 residues. CDR3 amino acids: CASSVGDRGVEAFF. CDR3 coding DNA: TGTGCCAGCAGCGTAGGGGACAGGGGCGTGGAAGCTTTCTTT.

The J gene is TRBJ2-7, the V gene TRBV6-1, with D possibly being TRBD1 (8 bases). This CDR3 has 16 residues. V lost 4 bases, J lost 3 bases, and 19 bases lay in between. Germline CDR1 reads MNHNS; CDR2 reads SASEGT. CDR3: CASSGGGQDPNYEQYF. DNA of the CDR3: TGTGCCAGCAGTGGGGGGGGACAGGATCCTAACTACGAGCAGTACTTC.

V is TRBV27 and J is TRBJ2-3; D is unresolved. Trimming shortened V by 5 bases and J by 14 bases, and 17 bases separated the two germline ends. Germline lookup yields CDR1 MNHEY and CDR2 SMNVEV (reference sequence). CDR3 length: 12 residues. The CDR3 loop is CASSPLPPSMYF. CDR3 sequence (DNA): TGTGCCAGCAGTCCCCTCCCACCCAGTATGTATTTT.